These 13 T cell receptor beta chains came from one sample sequenced in a study listed by TCRdb under 2016. Library generation was performed with RT-PCR. These reads were obtained on an Illumina MiSeq. TCRdb ran its own pipeline on the public reads, namely fastp trimming at Q25 and MiXCR clone calling, and kept in-frame beta chains. Rows with a matching CDR3 protein are joined into one entry that keeps the most common DNA and genes. The sample table holds about 700,000 distinct CDR3 sequences, of which more than 13% were seen once. The ten most abundant clones make up roughly 3.9% of the sample. The sequenced sample was memory CD4+ T cells from blood. These receptors were taken from a female donor in good health, serving as a healthy control.

The chain links TRBV7-6 to TRBJ1-5; D gene ambiguous. The V end lost 5 bases, the J end lost 0 bases, and 20 bases lay between the germline ends. The CDR3 spans 18 residues. Looked up from germline, CDR1 is SGHVS and CDR2 is FNYEAQ. The CDR3 region is CASSQQPGGPLSNQPQHF. For the CDR3, the DNA is TGTGCCAGCAGCCAGCAACCTGGAGGGCCCCTTAGCAATCAGCCCCAGCATTTT. Supplemented by reference TRBV7-6 and TRBJ1-5, the full variable domain reads GAGVSQSPRYKVTKRGQDVALRCDPISGHVSLYWYRQALGQGPEFLTYFNYEAQQDKSGLPNDRFSAERPEGSISTLTIQRTEQRDSAMYRCASSQQPGGPLSNQPQHFGDGTRLSIL.

The table lists this clonotype with many counts. The genes are TRBV5-6 and TRBJ2-4; D uncertain. The length of the CDR3 is 13 residues. CDR1 and CDR2 (germline): SGHDT, YYEEEE. V was cut by 2 bases and J by 8 bases, with 11 bases left in between. The CDR3 DNA follows: TGTGCCAGCAGCTTAAAAGGGTTGGACATTCAGTACTTC. Protein sequence: CASSLKGLDIQYF. The variable domain in full, with the rest retrieved from reference TRBV5-6 and TRBJ2-4, is DAGVTQSPTHLIKTRGQQVTLRCSPKSGHDTVSWYQQALGQGPQFIFQYYEEEERQRGNFPDRFSGHQFPNYSSELNVNALLLGDSALYLCASSLKGLDIQYFGAGTRLSVL.

This chain links TRBV5-1 with TRBJ2-2, with 7 bases identical to TRBD1. Germline values: CDR1 SGHRS, CDR2 YFSETQ. This CDR3 comprises 15 residues. The J segment lost 4 bases and the V segment lost 4 bases, leaving 7 bases of the junction unmatched. CDR3 in amino acids: CASSRNRGSTGELFF. The CDR3 DNA reads TGCGCCAGCAGCCGCAACAGGGGAAGCACCGGGGAGCTGTTTTTT.

This chain links TRBV20-1 with TRBJ1-3; D may be TRBD1 (5 bases). Germline V gene sequence: CDR1 DFQATT, CDR2 SNEGSKA (reference sequence). V lost 2 bases and J 2 bases, leaving 10 bases between the germline ends. The CDR3 contains 14 residues. CDR3 in DNA: TGCAGTGCTAGAACAGGTGACGCTGGAAACACCATATATTTT. Its translation: CSARTGDAGNTIYF.

This clonotype has ten or more counts. The chain links TRBV4-2 to TRBJ2-5; D possibly uses TRBD1 or TRBD2 (5 bases each). The length of the CDR3 is 13 residues. Between the trimmed V and J ends, which lost 4 bases and 5 bases, there was a span of 11 bases. Germline V gene sequence: CDR1 LGHNA, CDR2 YNFKEQ. The chain's CDR3 is CASSLGTAETQYF. The CDR3 DNA sequence: TGTGCCAGCAGCCTGGGGACCGCGGAGACCCAGTACTTC.

This clonotype appeared a few times. The V call is TRBV11-2, the J call TRBJ1-3, with TRBD1 identical over 7 bases. With V trimmed by 5 bases and J by 0 bases, 4 bases remained unmatched. The CDR3 spans 15 residues. CDR1 is SGHAT and CDR2 is FQNNGV in the germline V gene. DNA for the CDR3: TGTGCCAGCAGCCCACAGGGGCCCTCTGGAAACACCATATATTTT. Protein sequence: CASSPQGPSGNTIYF.

J is TRBJ2-7 and V is TRBV20-1; 7 nucleotides align to TRBD2. Unmatched junction bases numbered 17, after V lost 3 bases and J lost 6 bases. Looked up from germline, CDR1 is DFQATT and CDR2 is SNEGSKA (reference sequence). This CDR3 is 16 amino acids long. The CDR3 region is CSARHHLGGPGAEQYF. The CDR3 DNA is TGCAGTGCTAGGCATCATCTGGGAGGGCCCGGGGCCGAGCAGTACTTC.

The sample holds many counts of this clonotype. The J gene is TRBJ1-2, the V gene TRBV29-1; TRBD1 aligns across 12 bases. This CDR3 is built from 14 residues. Germline V lookup: CDR1 SQVTM, CDR2 ANQGSEA. J lost 3 bases, V lost 7 bases, and 6 bases had no gene match. The CDR3 nucleotides read TGCAGCGCCGGGACAGGGGGCGTGGACTATGGCTACACCTTC. Its protein product is CSAGTGGVDYGYTF.

Ten or more counts support this clonotype. The rearrangement links TRBV7-2 to TRBJ1-3; 7 bases line up with TRBD1. With 0 bases clipped from V and 6 bases from J, the junction kept 2 bases outside the gene matches. This CDR3 comprises 14 residues. The V gene's germline CDR1 is SGHTA and CDR2 FQGNSA. DNA of the CDR3: TGTGCCAGCAGCTTAGCGCAGGGGGTAAACACCATATATTTT. As protein: CASSLAQGVNTIYF.

This clonotype showed up just a few times. The rearrangement joins TRBV20-1 to TRBJ2-3, with D unclear. The CDR3 is 13 amino acids. The germline V and J ends were trimmed by 0 bases and 4 bases, with 8 bases remaining between them. Germline V gene lookup returns CDR1 DFQATT and CDR2 SNEGSKA (reference sequence). The CDR3 nucleotides read TGCAGTGCTAGAGAGAGTTGGGCAGATACGCAGTATTTT. Amino acid sequence: CSARESWADTQYF.

This clonotype was detected only a few times. The genes are TRBV7-9 and TRBJ2-2, with unresolved D. The CDR3 consists of 12 residues. V gave up 5 bases and J gave up 9 bases, with 10 bases separating them. The germline V gene encodes CDR1 SEHNR and CDR2 FQNEAQ (reference sequence). The CDR3 sequence is CASSQDDRELFF. The CDR3 DNA reads as TGTGCCAGCAGCCAAGATGACAGGGAGCTGTTTTTT. Variable domain in full (rest from reference TRBV7-9 and TRBJ2-2): DTGVSQNPRHKITKRGQNVTFRCDPISEHNRLYWYRQTLGQGPEFLTYFQNEAQLEKSRLLSDRFSAERPKGSFSTLEIQRTEQGDSAMYLCASSQDDRELFFGEGSRLTVL.

CDR3 sequence: CASSSGLAGKEETQYF. CDR3 DNA: TGTGCCAGCAGTTCCGGACTAGCGGGAAAGGAAGAGACCCAGTACTTC. The chain recombines TRBV28 with TRBJ2-5, with TRBD2 matching over 12 bases. V lost 4 bases to trimming and J lost 3 bases; unmatched junction nucleotides: 6. This CDR3 contains 16 residues. Germline CDR1 MDHEN, CDR2 SYDVKM.

The table lists this clonotype with a few counts. J is TRBJ1-5 and V is TRBV7-9; 8 bases are shared with TRBD1. Germline V gene lookup returns CDR1 SEHNR and CDR2 FQNEAQ (reference sequence). CDR3 length equals 14 residues. V trimming: 5 bases; J trimming: 5 bases; junction bases outside the gene matches: 5. The CDR3 bases are TGTGCCAGCAGCCCCTCAGGGGGCGATCAGCCCCAGCATTTT. It translates to CASSPSGGDQPQHF.